Listed here are 25 T cell receptor beta chains from one sample, sequenced in a study of blood T cell repertoires in COVID-19 (TCRdb year 2020). Library preparation employed the immunoSEQ multiplex PCR assay. TCRdb re-hosts the immuneACCESS table, in-frame sequences only. Its copies lack some clones; in the studies checked, an unresolved V gene accounts for under half of them, and the cause for the rest is not known. This sample comprises about 80,000 clones, approximately 84% of them detected only once. Of the sample, less than 15% is held by the ten largest clones. The sequencing sample was made of peripheral blood. These receptors were taken from a human donor in a cohort sampled during active COVID-19.

The V and J genes are TRBV10-3 and TRBJ2-1; 8 positions match TRBD2. The CDR3 is made up of 15 amino acids. J gave up 5 bases and V 4 bases, and 7 bases lay outside the gene matches. The germline gives CDR1 ENHRY, CDR2 SYGVKD. The CDR3 region has the DNA TGTGCCATCAGTGGAGCGGGGGCCGGCAACAATGAGCAGTTCTTC. It translates to CAISGAGAGNNEQFF.

The V and J genes are TRBV6-5 and TRBJ2-7, with a weak D call TRBD2 (6 bases). Germline V lookup: CDR1 MNHEY, CDR2 SVGAGI. The CDR3 covers 14 residues. The V end was cut by 6 bases, the J end by 3 bases, with 15 bases between. CDR3 amino acids: CASRFQGGHYEQYF. The CDR3 DNA sequence: TGTGCCAGCAGATTCCAAGGAGGGCACTACGAGCAGTACTTC.

J is TRBJ1-1 and V is TRBV10-3; D possibly corresponds to TRBD1 (5 bases). CDR3 length equals 12 residues. Trimming left V 4 bases short and J 8 bases short, with 11 bases between. The germline V gene encodes CDR1 ENHRY and CDR2 SYGVKD. CDR3 nucleotides: TGTGCCATCAGTGCCAGGGCGGACGAAGCTTTCTTT. It specifies CAISARADEAFF.

J is TRBJ2-7 and V is TRBV28; a possible D gene is TRBD1 (8 bases). The germline V gene has CDR1 MDHEN and CDR2 SYDVKM. The CDR3 totals 14 residues. Between the trimmed V and J ends, which lost 5 bases and 3 bases, there was a span of 14 bases. CDR3: CASSTTGGGYEQYF. The CDR3 nucleotides read TGTGCCAGCAGTACTACAGGGGGGGGCTACGAGCAGTACTTC. Filled out from reference TRBV28 and TRBJ2-7, the complete variable domain reads DVKVTQSSRYLVKRTGEKVFLECVQDMDHENMFWYRQDPGLGLRLIYFSYDVKMKEKGDIPEGYSVSREKKERFSLILESASTNQTSMYLCASSTTGGGYEQYFGPGTRLTVT.

The chain carries TRBV7-9 and TRBJ2-2, with D unresolved. Germline-derived CDR1 and CDR2 are SEHNR and FQNEAQ (reference sequence). CDR3 length equals 14 residues. V was shortened by 4 bases and J by 1 base, with 7 bases between the two germline ends. CDR3 loop: CASSSAVNTGELFF. The CDR3 nucleotides are TGTGCCAGCAGCTCCGCGGTGAACACCGGGGAGCTGTTTTTT.

This chain joins TRBV19 and TRBJ2-3; 7 bases are shared with TRBD1. V lost 5 bases to trimming and J lost 0 bases; unmatched junction nucleotides: 17. Germline values: CDR1 LNHDA, CDR2 SQIVND (reference sequence). The CDR3 contains 19 residues. CDR3 residues: CASSANRGRIGGSTDTQYF. The CDR3 nucleotides are TGTGCCAGTAGTGCTAACAGGGGAAGGATCGGAGGTAGCACAGATACGCAGTATTTT.

J is TRBJ2-1 and V is TRBV9; 12 bases map to TRBD1. The CDR3 covers 15 residues. Looked up from germline, CDR1 is SGDLS and CDR2 is YYNGEE. J gave up 6 bases and V 7 bases, and 8 bases lay outside the gene matches. CDR3 DNA sequence: TGTGCCAGCCAACGGGGACAGGGGGCTTTCAATGAGCAGTTCTTC. Its translation: CASQRGQGAFNEQFF.

This sequence joins TRBV18 and TRBJ2-2; TRBD1 might be the D (6 bases). This CDR3 has 15 residues. With 3 bases removed from V and 4 bases from J, the gap between germline ends came to 12 bases. CDR1 is KGHSH, CDR2 LQKENI, per germline. Here the CDR3 reads CASSPRQEGTGELFF. The CDR3 DNA reads TGTGCCAGCTCACCCCGACAGGAAGGCACCGGGGAGCTGTTTTTT.

This clone came up a few times. The V and J genes are TRBV6-4 and TRBJ1-5; unclear D gene. The germline V gene encodes CDR1 MRHNA and CDR2 SNTAGT. The V end lost 3 bases, the J end lost 2 bases, and 11 bases lay between the germline ends. CDR3 size: 15 residues. Here the CDR3 DNA reads TGTGCCAGCAGTGAATCGGGTGAGGGCAATCAGCCCCAGCATTTT. This codes for CASSESGEGNQPQHF.

The V and J genes are TRBV10-1 and TRBJ2-7; the D gene is possibly TRBD1 (6 bases). The germline gives CDR1 WNHNN, CDR2 SYGVQD (reference sequence). There are 13 residues in the CDR3. Trimming shortened V by 4 bases and J by 6 bases, and 13 bases separated the two germline ends. CDR3 DNA sequence: TGCGCCAGCAGTGGTGACAGGACCTCCGAGCAGTACTTC. Amino acid sequence: CASSGDRTSEQYF.

Remarks on this clone: The junction and the germline gene differ at one end; a read error may be behind it. This chain links TRBV3-1 (or the pseudogene TRBV3-2) with TRBJ1-1; perhaps TRBD1 as D (5 bases). Germline CDR1 reads LGHDT; CDR2 reads YNNKEL (reference sequence). There are 11 residues in the CDR3. In DNA form, the CDR3 reads TGTGCCAGCAGCCTGGACACCGAAGCTTTCTTT. Protein product: CASSLDTEAFF.

The chain combines TRBV2 with TRBJ1-6, with D maybe TRBD1 (5 bases). The V gene's germline CDR1 is SNHLY and CDR2 FYNNEI. Trimming cost V 6 bases and J 10 bases, with 19 bases left between them. CDR3 length: 15 residues. CDR3 in amino acids: CASRPEDTFSSPLHF. The CDR3, as DNA: TGTGCCAGCAGGCCAGAGGACACCTTTTCCTCACCCCTCCACTTT.

This chain links TRBV7-6 with TRBJ1-3; weak D call: TRBD1 (6 bases). Trimming took off 5 bases at V and 0 bases at J, with 23 bases between the two ends. Looked up from germline, CDR1 is SGHVS and CDR2 is FNYEAQ. The CDR3 extends over 19 amino acids. CDR3 residues: CASSQPKPQGLISGNTIYF. CDR3 sequence (DNA): TGTGCCAGCAGCCAACCAAAACCACAGGGTCTAATCTCTGGAAACACCATATATTTT.

This rearrangement joins TRBV9 to TRBJ2-3; TRBD2 matches 8 bases. Germline assignment: CDR1 SGDLS and CDR2 YYNGEE. This CDR3 region has 17 residues. The trim removed 3 bases at V and 2 bases at J, leaving 11 bases unmatched. The DNA of the CDR3 is TGTGCCAGCAGCGAGCAAGCTAGCGGGCATAACACAGATACGCAGTATTTT. This gives the protein CASSEQASGHNTDTQYF.

DNA of the CDR3: TGTGCCTGGAGTGTATTCCGTTTGGGCAGCTCCTACGAGCAGTACTTC. Its translation is CAWSVFRLGSSYEQYF. V and J are TRBV30 and TRBJ2-7, with D hard to call. Germline assignment: CDR1 GTSNPN and CDR2 SVGIG (reference sequence). Trimming shortened V by 0 bases and J by 0 bases, and 15 bases separated the two germline ends. This CDR3 has 16 residues.

This chain joins TRBV30 and TRBJ2-5; 9 bases fit TRBD2. This CDR3 comprises 13 residues. CDR1 is GTSNPN, CDR2 SVGIG, per germline (reference sequence). The trim removed 3 bases at V and 4 bases at J, leaving 3 bases unmatched. Here the CDR3 DNA reads TGTGCCTGGAGGCGGGGGGGCCGAGAGACCCAGTACTTC. Translated, it gives CAWRRGGRETQYF.

The CDR3 is CASSSDRTRTEAFF. The CDR3 bases are TGTGCCAGTAGTTCGGACAGGACCCGCACTGAAGCTTTCTTT. The rearrangement joins TRBV19 to TRBJ1-1; 7 bases align to TRBD1. The germline V gene has CDR1 LNHDA and CDR2 SQIVND (reference sequence). The CDR3 covers 14 residues. V lost 5 bases, J lost 4 bases, and 7 bases stayed unmatched.

The chain recombines TRBV6-5 with TRBJ2-2; D might be TRBD1 (5 bases). The V end was cut by 6 bases, the J end by 6 bases, with 17 bases between. The CDR3 runs 15 residues. Germline V lookup: CDR1 MNHEY, CDR2 SVGAGI. The CDR3 region has the DNA TGTGCCAGCAGAATGACAGAAAATGGGGCCGGGGAGCTGTTTTTT. Protein sequence: CASRMTENGAGELFF.

This clone occurred once. V gene TRBV6-1 combines with J gene TRBJ1-1; 9 bases map to TRBD1. This CDR3 contains 15 residues. The germline CDR1 and CDR2 sequences are MNHNS and SASEGT. Trimming at V came to 5 bases and at J to 5 bases, leaving 9 bases not matched to a gene. The CDR3 is CASSQPGQGRTEAFF. The CDR3, as DNA: TGTGCCAGCAGTCAACCGGGACAGGGCAGGACTGAAGCTTTCTTT.

This chain links TRBV10-3 with TRBJ2-7; TRBD2 might be the D (6 bases). The CDR3 extends over 13 amino acids. Germline V lookup: CDR1 ENHRY, CDR2 SYGVKD. The V and J ends lost 3 bases and 6 bases respectively, with 12 bases between them. The CDR3 is CAISDGSSVEQYF. The CDR3 DNA reads as TGTGCCATCAGTGATGGGTCTAGCGTCGAGCAGTACTTC.

The count of this clone is one. The rearrangement joins TRBV29-1 to TRBJ2-2; TRBD1 matches at 10 bases. The V and J ends lost 4 bases and 2 bases, in that order; junction bases with no gene match: 1. The germline gives CDR1 SQVTM, CDR2 ANQGSEA. The CDR3 length is 14 residues. CDR3 in DNA: TGCAGCGTTGCGACAGGGGGCAACACCGGGGAGCTGTTTTTT. It yields the protein CSVATGGNTGELFF.

The V and J genes are TRBV12-3 or TRBV12-4 and TRBJ2-7, with D maybe TRBD1 (6 bases). Trimming shortened V by 8 bases and J by 7 bases, and 18 bases separated the two germline ends. This CDR3 contains 13 residues. CDR3 sequence reads: CASRRDTVREQYF. CDR3 coding DNA: TGTGCCAGCCGTCGGGACACCGTAAGGGAGCAGTACTTC.

J is TRBJ2-3 and V is TRBV25-1; no clear D. The CDR3 contains 11 residues. V lost 4 bases, J lost 8 bases, and 7 bases lay in between. The V gene's germline CDR1 is MGHDK and CDR2 SYGVNS. As DNA, the CDR3 is TGTGCCAGCAGTGGAGTTGCTACGCAGTATTTT. Translating it yields CASSGVATQYF.

The gene calls are TRBV28 and TRBJ1-2, with D perhaps TRBD1 (6 bases). Germline V CDR1 and CDR2: MDHEN, SYDVKM. The CDR3 runs 14 residues. The germline V and J ends were trimmed by 6 bases and 8 bases, with 19 bases remaining between them. CDR3 nucleotide sequence: TGTGCCAGCAGACTCCCCGGGGGGCGGAAGGGCTACACCTTC. As protein: CASRLPGGRKGYTF.

V usage is TRBV13 and J usage is TRBJ2-4; 10 nucleotides line up with TRBD1. Germline V gene data show CDR1 as PRHDT and CDR2 as FYEKMQ (reference sequence). V gave up 1 base and J gave up 3 bases; unmatched junction bases: 6. The CDR3 extends over 17 amino acids. The CDR3 region has the DNA TGTGCCAGCAGCTTAGTCCGACAGGGGGCCGGCAAAAACATTCAGTACTTC. Translated, it gives CASSLVRQGAGKNIQYF.